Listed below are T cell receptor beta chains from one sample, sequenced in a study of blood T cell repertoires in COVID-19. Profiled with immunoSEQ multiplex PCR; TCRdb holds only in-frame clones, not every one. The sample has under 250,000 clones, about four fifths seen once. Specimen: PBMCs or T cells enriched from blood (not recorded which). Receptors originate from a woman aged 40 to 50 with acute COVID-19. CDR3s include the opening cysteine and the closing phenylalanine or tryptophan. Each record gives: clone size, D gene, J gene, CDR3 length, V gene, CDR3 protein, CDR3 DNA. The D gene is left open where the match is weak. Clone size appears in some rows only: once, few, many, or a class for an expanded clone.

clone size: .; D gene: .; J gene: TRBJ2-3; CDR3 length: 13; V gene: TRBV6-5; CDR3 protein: CASWDWNTDTQYF; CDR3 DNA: TGTGCCAGCTGGGACTGGAACACAGATACGCAGTATTTT
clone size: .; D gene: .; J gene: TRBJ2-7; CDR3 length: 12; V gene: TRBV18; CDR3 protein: CASQSGDYEQYF; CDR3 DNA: TGTGCCAGCCAATCGGGGGACTACGAGCAGTACTTC
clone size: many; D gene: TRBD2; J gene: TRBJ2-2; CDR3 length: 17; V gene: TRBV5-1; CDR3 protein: CASSFGLAGAGTGELFF; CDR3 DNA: TGCGCCAGCAGCTTCGGACTAGCGGGGGCGGGAACCGGGGAGCTGTTTTTT
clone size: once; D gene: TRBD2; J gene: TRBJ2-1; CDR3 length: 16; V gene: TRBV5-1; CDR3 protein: CASSGGSGSSYNEQFF; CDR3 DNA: TGCGCCAGCAGCGGGGGGAGCGGGAGCTCCTACAATGAGCAGTTCTTC
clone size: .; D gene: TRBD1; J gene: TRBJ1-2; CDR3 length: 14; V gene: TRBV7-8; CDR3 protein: CASSFFRDRRSYTF; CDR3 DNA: TGTGCCAGCAGCTTCTTCCGGGACAGGCGAAGCTACACCTTC
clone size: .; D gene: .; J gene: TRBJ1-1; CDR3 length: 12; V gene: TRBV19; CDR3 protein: CATASGYTEAFF; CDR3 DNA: TGTGCCACGGCCTCGGGGTACACTGAAGCTTTCTTT
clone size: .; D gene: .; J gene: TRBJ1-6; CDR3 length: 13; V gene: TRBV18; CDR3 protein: CASSLGRDSPLHF; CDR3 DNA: TGTGCCAGCTCACTAGGGAGGGATTCACCCCTCCACTTT
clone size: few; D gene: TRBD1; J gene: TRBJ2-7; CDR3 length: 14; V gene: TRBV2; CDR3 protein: CASKGDRASYEQYF; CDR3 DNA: TGTGCCAGCAAGGGAGACAGGGCCTCCTACGAGCAGTACTTC
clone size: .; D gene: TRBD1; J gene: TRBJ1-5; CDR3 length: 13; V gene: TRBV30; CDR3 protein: CAWSGQGASPQHF; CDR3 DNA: TGTGCCTGGAGCGGACAGGGGGCTTCGCCCCAGCATTTT
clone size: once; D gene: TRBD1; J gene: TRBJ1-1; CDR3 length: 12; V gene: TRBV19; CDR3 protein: CASRTGGTEAFF; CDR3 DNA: TGTGCCAGCCGTACAGGGGGCACTGAAGCTTTCTTT
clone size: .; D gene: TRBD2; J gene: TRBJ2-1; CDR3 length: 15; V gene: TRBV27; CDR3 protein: CASSLRGGALDEQFF; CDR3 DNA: TGTGCCAGCAGTTTGCGCGGGGGGGCCCTCGATGAGCAGTTCTTC
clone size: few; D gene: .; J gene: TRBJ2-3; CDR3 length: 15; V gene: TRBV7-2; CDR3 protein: CASSLGTPSTDTQYF; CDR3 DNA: TGTGCCAGCAGCTTAGGGACACCTAGCACAGATACGCAGTATTTT
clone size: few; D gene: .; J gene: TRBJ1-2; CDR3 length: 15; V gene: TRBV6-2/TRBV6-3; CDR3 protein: CASSYRQAGIYGYTF; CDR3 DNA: TGTGCCAGCAGTTACCGGCAAGCGGGAATCTATGGCTACACCTTC
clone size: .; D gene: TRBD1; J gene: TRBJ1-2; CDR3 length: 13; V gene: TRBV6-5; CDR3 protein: CASRPTGGRGYTF; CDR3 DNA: TGTGCCAGCAGACCTACAGGGGGGAGAGGCTACACCTTC
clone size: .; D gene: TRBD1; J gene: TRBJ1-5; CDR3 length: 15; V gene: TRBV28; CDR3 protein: CASVRRGQGVQPQHF; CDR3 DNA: TGTGCCAGCGTTCGGCGGGGACAGGGGGTTCAGCCCCAGCATTTT
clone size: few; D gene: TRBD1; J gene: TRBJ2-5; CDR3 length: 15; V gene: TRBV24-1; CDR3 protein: CATSGVGTGHETQYF; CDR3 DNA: TGTGCCACCAGCGGGGTAGGGACAGGACACGAGACCCAGTACTTC
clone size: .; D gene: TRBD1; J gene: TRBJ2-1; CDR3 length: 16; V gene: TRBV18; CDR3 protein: CASSPTGTGSYNEQFF; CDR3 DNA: TGTGCCAGCTCACCAACCGGGACAGGGTCCTACAATGAGCAGTTCTTC
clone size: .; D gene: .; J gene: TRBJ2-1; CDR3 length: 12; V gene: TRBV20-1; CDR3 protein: CSASLLASEQFF; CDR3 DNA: TGCAGTGCTAGTCTCCTAGCGAGCGAGCAGTTCTTC
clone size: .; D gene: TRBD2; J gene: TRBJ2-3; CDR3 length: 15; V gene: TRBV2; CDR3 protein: CASNPTGGGTDTQYF; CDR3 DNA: TGTGCCAGCAACCCGACGGGGGGGGGCACAGATACGCAGTATTTT
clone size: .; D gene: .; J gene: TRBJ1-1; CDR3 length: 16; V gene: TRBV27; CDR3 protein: CASLPLGLGSDTEAFF; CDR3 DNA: TGTGCCAGCCTCCCCCTGGGACTGGGATCTGACACTGAAGCTTTCTTT
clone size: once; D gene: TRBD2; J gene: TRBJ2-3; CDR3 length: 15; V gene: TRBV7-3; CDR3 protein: CASSPIAGDADTQYF; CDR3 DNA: TGTGCCAGCAGCCCAATAGCGGGAGACGCAGATACGCAGTATTTT
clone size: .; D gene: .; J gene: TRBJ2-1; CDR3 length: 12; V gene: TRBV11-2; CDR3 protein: CASSFPDSRSFF; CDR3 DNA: TGTGCCAGCAGCTTCCCGGACTCTAGGTCTTTCTTC